These 7 T cell receptor beta chains came from one sample sequenced in a study of T cell responses to AZD1222 COVID-19 vaccine. Produced via immunoSEQ multiplex PCR; TCRdb's table is partial and in-frame only. The table records roughly 130,000 clones, about nine tenths of them present only once. Sequenced here: peripheral blood, sampled on day 0 of AZD1222 vaccination. These receptors all come from an adult in good health.

The CDR3, as DNA: TGCGCCAGCAGCCAAGGACAGCTAGGCACAGATACGCAGTATTTT. Translated: CASSQGQLGTDTQYF. The chain couples TRBV4-1 to TRBJ2-3, with D tentatively TRBD1 (5 bases). The CDR3 has 15 residues. Per the germline V gene, CDR1 is MGHRA and CDR2 is YSYEKL. V lost 1 base to trimming and J lost 1 base, with 9 bases between them.

The chain joins TRBV9 to TRBJ2-5; D perhaps matches TRBD1 (6 bases). This CDR3 spans 14 amino acids. Germline lookup yields CDR1 SGDLS and CDR2 YYNGEE. Trimming left V 3 bases short and J 2 bases short, with 11 bases between. The CDR3 nucleotides are TGTGCCAGCAGCGCCGGACAGCAACAAGAGACCCAGTACTTC. This sequence encodes CASSAGQQQETQYF.

This clone is a singleton in its sample. This chain joins TRBV7-2 and TRBJ2-2, with D possibly being TRBD2 (5 bases). With 4 bases removed from V and 0 bases from J, the gap between germline ends came to 12 bases. Germline lookup yields CDR1 SGHTA and CDR2 FQGNSA. This CDR3 region has 16 residues. CDR3 in DNA: TGTGCCAGCAGCTCCCGACTGGAGGCGAACACCGGGGAGCTGTTTTTT. As protein: CASSSRLEANTGELFF.

In this sample, this clone turned up a few times. The chain is built from TRBV4-1 and TRBJ1-1; D possibly corresponds to TRBD1 (5 bases). The ends were cut back, 5 bases at V and 2 bases at J, with 21 bases in the middle. Germline-derived CDR1 and CDR2 are MGHRA and YSYEKL. The CDR3 spans 17 residues. The DNA of the CDR3 is TGCGCCAGCAGCTGGGGGGTAGGCCGTTTATTTAACACTGAAGCTTTCTTT. Its translation: CASSWGVGRLFNTEAFF.

The genes are TRBV28 and TRBJ1-5; no firm D call. The germline V gene encodes CDR1 MDHEN and CDR2 SYDVKM. This CDR3 region has 14 residues. V shed 6 bases and J shed 10 bases, with 19 bases lying between them. As DNA, the CDR3 is TGTGCCAGCAGCAATAATATGGTAATAGGACCCCAGCATTTT. Translated: CASSNNMVIGPQHF.

The chain couples TRBV10-2 to TRBJ2-5; TRBD2 might be the D (6 bases). Germline V lookup: CDR1 WSHSY, CDR2 SAAADI. V shed 0 bases and J shed 0 bases, with 17 bases lying between them. The CDR3 extends over 18 amino acids. The CDR3 loop is CASSESVPASVYQETQYF. The CDR3 DNA sequence: TGCGCCAGCAGTGAGTCAGTACCGGCTAGCGTTTACCAAGAGACCCAGTACTTC.

The rearrangement joins TRBV18 to TRBJ2-5; 12 nucleotides agree with TRBD2. The germline gives CDR1 KGHSH, CDR2 LQKENI. The CDR3 length is 19 residues. Trimming removed 3 bases from V and 3 bases from J; junction bases left unmatched: 14. CDR3 sequence reads: CASSPPRTSGGPGEETQYF. DNA for the CDR3: TGTGCCAGCTCACCCCCCAGAACTAGCGGGGGGCCGGGGGAAGAGACCCAGTACTTC.